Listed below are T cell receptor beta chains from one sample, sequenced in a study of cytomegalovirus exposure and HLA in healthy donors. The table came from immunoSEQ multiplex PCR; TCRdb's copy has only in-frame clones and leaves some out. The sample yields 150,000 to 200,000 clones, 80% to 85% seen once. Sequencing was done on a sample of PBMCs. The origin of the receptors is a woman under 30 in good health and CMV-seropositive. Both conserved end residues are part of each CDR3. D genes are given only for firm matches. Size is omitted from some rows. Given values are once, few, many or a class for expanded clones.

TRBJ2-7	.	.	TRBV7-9	CASSLIQGIRDEQYF	TGTGCCAGCAGCCTTATACAGGGTATTCGGGACGAGCAGTACTTC
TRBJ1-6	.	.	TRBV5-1	CASSLESYSPLHF	TGCGCCAGCAGCTTGGAGAGTTATTCACCCCTCCACTTT
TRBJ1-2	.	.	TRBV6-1	CASSEGRNYGYTF	TGTGCCAGCAGTGAAGGCAGGAACTATGGCTACACCTTC
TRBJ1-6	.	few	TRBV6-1	CASSPLSGDNSPLHF	TGTGCCAGCAGTCCCCTCTCGGGGGATAATTCACCCCTCCACTTT
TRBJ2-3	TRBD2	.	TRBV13	CASSHPRSGGPTDTQYF	TGTGCCAGCAGCCATCCCCGGAGCGGGGGACCCACAGATACGCAGTATTTT
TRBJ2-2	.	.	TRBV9	CASSVSEAGNTGELFF	TGTGCCAGCAGCGTCTCAGAGGCGGGTAACACCGGGGAGCTGTTTTTT
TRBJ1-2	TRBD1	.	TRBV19	CASTRTGGGYGYTF	TGTGCCAGTACCCGGACAGGGGGAGGCTATGGCTACACCTTC
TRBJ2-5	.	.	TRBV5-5	CASSGGWTGRTQYF	TGTGCCAGCAGCGGGGGGTGGACGGGACGGACCCAGTACTTC
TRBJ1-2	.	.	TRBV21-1	CASSKTGPNYGYTF	TGTGCCAGCAGCAAAACAGGGCCTAACTATGGCTACACCTTC
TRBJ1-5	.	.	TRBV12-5	CASGLSIQGSNRNQPQHF	TGTGCTAGTGGTTTGTCCATTCAGGGGTCGAATCGCAATCAGCCCCAGCATTTT
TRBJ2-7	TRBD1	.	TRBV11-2	CASSFGTGSSYEQYF	TGTGCCAGCAGCTTCGGGACAGGGAGCTCCTACGAGCAGTACTTC
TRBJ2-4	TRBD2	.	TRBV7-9	CASSSGRGFGNIQYF	TGTGCCAGCAGCTCAGGGAGGGGATTTGGAAACATTCAGTACTTC
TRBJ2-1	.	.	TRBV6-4	CASSDGGGYNEQFF	TGTGCCAGCAGTGACGGTGGCGGGTACAATGAGCAGTTCTTC
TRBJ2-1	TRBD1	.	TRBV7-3	CASSLLPGQRASYNEQFF	TGTGCCAGCAGCCTACTACCGGGACAGAGAGCGAGTTACAATGAGCAGTTCTTC
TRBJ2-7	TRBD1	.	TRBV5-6	CASSFTGQDLSYEQYF	TGTGCCAGCAGCTTTACGGGACAGGACCTATCCTACGAGCAGTACTTC
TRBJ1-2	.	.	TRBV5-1	CASSPTGEGYGYTF	TGCGCCAGCAGCCCCACCGGGGAGGGGTATGGCTACACCTTC
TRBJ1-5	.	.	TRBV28	CASSLGSGYQPQHF	TGTGCCAGCAGTTTAGGCTCAGGGTACCAGCCCCAGCATTTT
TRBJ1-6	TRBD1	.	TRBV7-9	CASSFGTGVSPLHF	TGTGCCAGCAGCTTCGGGACAGGGGTCTCACCCCTCCACTTT
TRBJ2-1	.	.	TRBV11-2	CASSLVQYNEQFF	TGTGCCAGCAGCTTAGTCCAGTACAATGAGCAGTTCTTC
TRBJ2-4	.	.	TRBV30	CAWSPGGGNIQYF	TGTGCCTGGAGTCCCGGGGGTGGGAACATTCAGTACTTC
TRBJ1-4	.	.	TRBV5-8	CASSSDSTNEKLFF	TGTGCCAGCAGCTCGGACTCCACTAATGAAAAACTGTTTTTT
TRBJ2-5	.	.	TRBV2	CASREDRSQETQYF	TGTGCCAGCAGGGAGGACAGATCTCAAGAGACCCAGTACTTC
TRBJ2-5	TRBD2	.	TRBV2	CASSEWGGIQETQYF	TGTGCCAGCAGTGAATGGGGAGGGATCCAAGAGACCCAGTACTTC
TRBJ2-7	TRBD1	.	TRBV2	CASTLGQVSYEQYF	TGTGCCAGCACCTTAGGACAGGTGTCCTACGAGCAGTACTTC